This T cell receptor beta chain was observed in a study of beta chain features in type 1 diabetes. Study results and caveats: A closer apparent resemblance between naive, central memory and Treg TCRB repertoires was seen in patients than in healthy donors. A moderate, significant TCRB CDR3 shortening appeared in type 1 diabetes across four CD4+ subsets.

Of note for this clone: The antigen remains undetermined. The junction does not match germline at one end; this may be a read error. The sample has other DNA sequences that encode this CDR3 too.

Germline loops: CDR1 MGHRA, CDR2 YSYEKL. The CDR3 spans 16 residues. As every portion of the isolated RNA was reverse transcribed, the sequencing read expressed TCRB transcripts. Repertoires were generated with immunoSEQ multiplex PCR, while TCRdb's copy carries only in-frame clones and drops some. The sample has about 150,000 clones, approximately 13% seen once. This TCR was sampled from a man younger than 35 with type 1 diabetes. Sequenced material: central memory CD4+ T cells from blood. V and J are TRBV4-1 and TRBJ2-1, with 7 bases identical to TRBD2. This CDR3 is CASSQDWRGNYNEQFF. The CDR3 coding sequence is TGTGCCAGCAGCCAAGATTGGCGGGGGAACTACAATGAGCAGTTCTTC.